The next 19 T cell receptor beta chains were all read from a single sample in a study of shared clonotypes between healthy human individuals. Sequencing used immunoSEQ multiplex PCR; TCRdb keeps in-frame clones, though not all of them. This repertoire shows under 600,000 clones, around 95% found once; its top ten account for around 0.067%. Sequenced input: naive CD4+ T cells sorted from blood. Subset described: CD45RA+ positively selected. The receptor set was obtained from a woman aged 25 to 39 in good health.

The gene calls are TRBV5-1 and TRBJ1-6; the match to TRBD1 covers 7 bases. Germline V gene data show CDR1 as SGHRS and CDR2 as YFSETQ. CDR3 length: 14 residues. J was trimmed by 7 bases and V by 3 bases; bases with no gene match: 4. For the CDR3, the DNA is TGCGCCAGCAGCTGGGACAGAGAGAATTCACCCCTCCACTTT. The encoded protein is CASSWDRENSPLHF.

In DNA form, the CDR3 reads TGTGCCAGCAGCCAAGGAGCGGGACAATACAATGAGCAGTTCTTC. Encoded protein: CASSQGAGQYNEQFF. V and J are TRBV14 and TRBJ2-1; D may be TRBD2 (7 bases). Trimming stripped 1 base from V and 4 bases from J, with 11 bases between. The germline V gene has CDR1 SGHDN and CDR2 FVKESK. This CDR3 has 15 amino acids. The full variable domain, in which reference TRBV14 and TRBJ2-1 provide the parts outside the CDR3, is EAGVTQFPSHSVIEKGQTVTLRCDPISGHDNLYWYRRVMGKEIKFLLHFVKESKQDESGMPNNRFLAERTGGTYSTLKVQPAELEDSGVYFCASSQGAGQYNEQFFGPGTRLTVL.

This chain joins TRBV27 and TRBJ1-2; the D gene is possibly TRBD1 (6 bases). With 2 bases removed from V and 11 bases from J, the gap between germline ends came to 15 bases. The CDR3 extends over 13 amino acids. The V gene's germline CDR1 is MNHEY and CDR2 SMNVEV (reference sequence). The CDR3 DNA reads TGTGCCAGCAGTTTAACCAGGGGCAGAGATTACACCTTC. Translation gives CASSLTRGRDYTF.

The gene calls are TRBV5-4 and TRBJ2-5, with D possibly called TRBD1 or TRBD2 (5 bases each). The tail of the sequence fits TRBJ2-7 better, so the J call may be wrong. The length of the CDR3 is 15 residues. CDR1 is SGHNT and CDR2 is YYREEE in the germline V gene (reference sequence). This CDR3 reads CASSPQRDSGYEQYF. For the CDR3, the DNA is TGTGCCAGCAGCCCCCAGCGAGACAGCGGCTACGAGCAGTACTTC.

CDR3: CASSLAGWLFDEQYF. The CDR3 DNA is TGTGCCAGCAGCTTAGCGGGTTGGCTGTTCGACGAGCAGTACTTC. The V call is TRBV7-9, the J call TRBJ2-7; D unresolved. Per the germline V gene, CDR1 is SEHNR and CDR2 is FQNEAQ (reference sequence). The CDR3 sequence is 15 residues long. Between the trimmed V and J ends, which lost 0 bases and 5 bases, there was a span of 14 bases.

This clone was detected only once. The CDR3 loop is CASSMNGNTEAFF. Written as DNA, the CDR3 is TGTGCCAGTAGTATGAATGGGAACACTGAAGCTTTCTTT. The chain couples TRBV19 to TRBJ1-1; no firm D call. The CDR3 loop spans 13 amino acids. Germline V gives CDR1 LNHDA, CDR2 SQIVND (reference sequence). V lost 3 bases and J lost 1, with 6 bases in between.

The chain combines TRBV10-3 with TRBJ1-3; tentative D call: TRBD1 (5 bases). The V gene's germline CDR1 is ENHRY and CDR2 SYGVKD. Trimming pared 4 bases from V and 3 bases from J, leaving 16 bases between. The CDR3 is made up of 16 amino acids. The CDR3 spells CAISGGRTSRGNTIYF. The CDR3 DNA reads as TGTGCCATCAGTGGGGGACGGACCTCTCGTGGAAACACCATATATTTT.

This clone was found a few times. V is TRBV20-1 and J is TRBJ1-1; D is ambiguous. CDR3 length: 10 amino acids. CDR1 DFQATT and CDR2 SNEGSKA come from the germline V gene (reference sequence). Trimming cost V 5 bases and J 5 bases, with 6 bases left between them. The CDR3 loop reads CSARLTEAFF. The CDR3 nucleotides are TGCAGTGCTCGTCTGACTGAAGCTTTCTTT.

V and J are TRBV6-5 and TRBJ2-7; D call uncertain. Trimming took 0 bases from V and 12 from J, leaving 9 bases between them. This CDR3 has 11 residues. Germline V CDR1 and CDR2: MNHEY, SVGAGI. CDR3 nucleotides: TGTGCCAGCAGTTACTCGAGGCGGATGTACTTC. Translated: CASSYSRRMYF.

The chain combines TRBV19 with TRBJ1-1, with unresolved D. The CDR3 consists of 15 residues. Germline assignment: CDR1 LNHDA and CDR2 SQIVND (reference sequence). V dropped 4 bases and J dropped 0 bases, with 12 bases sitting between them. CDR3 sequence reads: CASSRPEQMNTEAFF. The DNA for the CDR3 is TGTGCCAGTAGTAGACCAGAACAAATGAACACTGAAGCTTTCTTT.

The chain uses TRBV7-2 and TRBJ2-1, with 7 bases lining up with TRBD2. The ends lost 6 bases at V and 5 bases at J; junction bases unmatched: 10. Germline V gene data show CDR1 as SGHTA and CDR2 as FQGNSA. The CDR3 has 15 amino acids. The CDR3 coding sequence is TGTGCCAGCAGACGGCTAGCGGATCGGCACAATGAGCAGTTCTTC. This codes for CASRRLADRHNEQFF.

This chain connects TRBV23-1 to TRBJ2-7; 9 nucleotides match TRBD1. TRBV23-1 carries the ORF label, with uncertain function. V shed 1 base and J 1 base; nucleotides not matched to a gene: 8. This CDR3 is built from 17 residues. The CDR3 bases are TGCGCCAGCAGTCAATGTTGGGACAGGGCAAAATCCTACGAGCAGTACTTC. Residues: CASSQCWDRAKSYEQYF.

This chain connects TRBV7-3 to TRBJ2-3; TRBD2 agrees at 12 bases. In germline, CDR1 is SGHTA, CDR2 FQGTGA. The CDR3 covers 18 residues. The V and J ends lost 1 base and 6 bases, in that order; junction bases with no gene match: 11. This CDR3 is CASSLMASGRAVLDTQYF. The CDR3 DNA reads TGTGCCAGCAGCTTAATGGCTAGCGGGAGGGCGGTTCTGGATACGCAGTATTTT.

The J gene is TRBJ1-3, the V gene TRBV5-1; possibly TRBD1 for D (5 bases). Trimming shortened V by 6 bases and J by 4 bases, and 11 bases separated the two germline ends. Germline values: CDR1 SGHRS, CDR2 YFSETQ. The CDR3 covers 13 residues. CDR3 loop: CASKEGRGNTIYF. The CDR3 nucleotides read TGCGCCAGCAAGGAGGGACGGGGAAACACCATATATTTT.

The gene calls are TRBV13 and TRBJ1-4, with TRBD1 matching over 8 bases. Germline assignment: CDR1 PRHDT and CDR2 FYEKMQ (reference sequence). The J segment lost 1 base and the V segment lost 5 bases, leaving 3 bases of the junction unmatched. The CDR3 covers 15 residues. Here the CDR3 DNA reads TGTGCCAGCAGCGACAGGGGTCGAACTAATGAAAAACTGTTTTTT. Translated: CASSDRGRTNEKLFF.

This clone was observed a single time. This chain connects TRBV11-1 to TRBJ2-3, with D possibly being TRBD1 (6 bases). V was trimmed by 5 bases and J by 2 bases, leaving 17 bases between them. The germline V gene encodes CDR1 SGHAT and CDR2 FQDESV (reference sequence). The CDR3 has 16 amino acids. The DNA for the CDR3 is TGTGCCAGCAGCACCGGTACGGACAGAGACACAGATACGCAGTATTTT. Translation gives CASSTGTDRDTDTQYF.

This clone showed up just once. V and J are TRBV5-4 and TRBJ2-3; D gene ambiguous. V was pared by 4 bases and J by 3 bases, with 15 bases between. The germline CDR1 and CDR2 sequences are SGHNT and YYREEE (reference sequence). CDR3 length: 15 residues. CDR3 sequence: CASSITKIGTDTQYF. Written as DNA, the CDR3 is TGTGCCAGCAGCATAACAAAAATCGGGACAGATACGCAGTATTTT.

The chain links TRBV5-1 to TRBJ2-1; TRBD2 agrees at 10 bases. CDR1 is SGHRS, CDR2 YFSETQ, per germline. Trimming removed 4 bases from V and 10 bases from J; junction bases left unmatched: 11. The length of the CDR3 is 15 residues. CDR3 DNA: TGCGCCAGCAGCCAAGACCTCTTACTAGCGGGAGAGCAGTTCTTC. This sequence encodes CASSQDLLLAGEQFF.

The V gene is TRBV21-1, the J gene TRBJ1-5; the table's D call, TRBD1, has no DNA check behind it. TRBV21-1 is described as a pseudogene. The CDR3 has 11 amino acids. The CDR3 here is CASSTKGSQHF. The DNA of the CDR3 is TGTGCCAGCAGCACTAAGGGGTCCCAGCATTTT.